One sample yielded the 19 T cell receptor beta chains listed below, sequenced in a study of human T cells and chemical hapten exposure (dated by TCRdb to the early 2020s). According to the study, the label for this sample's time point signals: pre-sensitization, week 0. In light of the paper, this sample's treatment or condition label describes: therapeutic diphenylcyclopropenone sensitization with weekly scalp DPC. The library relied on RACE. The sequencer listed for this sample is NextSeq 500. TCRdb's own reprocessing of the public reads used fastp at Q25 and MiXCR and kept productive beta chains. Each entry merges the rows of one CDR3 protein and shows their most common DNA and genes. This sample has 300,000 to 450,000 distinct CDR3 sequences in its table, and roughly 5.3% of those were observed once. The ten largest make up 2% to 3% of the sample. This specimen was whole blood, taken in connection with sensitization to the hapten diphenylcyclopropenone (DPC). The source of these receptors is a woman between 45 and 60 years old with alopecia areata. Some clones in this sample may be carry-over from other donors' samples.

This clonotype was counted at least ten times. The chain employs TRBV7-3 and TRBJ2-6; D remains ambiguous. The germline V gene encodes CDR1 SGHTA and CDR2 FQGTGA. The V gene lost 5 bases and the J gene lost 0 bases, with 20 bases spanning the gap. The CDR3 contains 19 residues. The chain's CDR3 is CASSPKGRSRSSGANVLTF. The CDR3 bases are TGTGCCAGCAGCCCCAAGGGCAGGTCCAGGAGCTCTGGGGCCAACGTCCTGACTTTC. The full variable domain, with the rest looked up from reference TRBV7-3 and TRBJ2-6, is GAGVSQTPSNKVTEKGKYVELRCDPISGHTALYWYRQSLGQGPEFLIYFQGTGAADDSGLPNDRFFAVRPEGSVSTLKIQRTERGDSAVYLCASSPKGRSRSSGANVLTFGAGSRLTVL.

Ten or more counts support this clonotype. This chain connects TRBV6-5 to TRBJ1-6; a possible D gene is TRBD1 (6 bases). Trimming took off 4 bases at V and 7 bases at J, with 8 bases between the two ends. CDR3 length: 13 residues. Germline V lookup: CDR1 MNHEY, CDR2 SVGAGI. The CDR3 DNA reads as TGTGCCAGCAGTTCCAGGGGAAATTCACCCCTCCACTTT. Residues: CASSSRGNSPLHF.

This clonotype appeared a few times. The J gene is TRBJ1-5, the V gene TRBV6-1; possible D gene TRBD1, 6 bases. Trimming cost V 5 bases and J 7 bases, with 12 bases left between them. CDR3 length: 13 residues. The germline V gene encodes CDR1 MNHNS and CDR2 SASEGT. The CDR3, as DNA: TGTGCCAGCAGTATACAGGGTACCCAGCCCCAGCATTTT. It is translated as CASSIQGTQPQHF.

The chain carries TRBV6-2 or TRBV6-3 and TRBJ1-1; D uncertain. This CDR3 has 11 residues. From germline, CDR1 is MNHEY and CDR2 SVGEGT. V lost 2 bases and J 8 bases, leaving 6 bases between the germline ends. CDR3 sequence reads: CASSYVGEAFF. CDR3 nucleotides: TGTGCCAGCAGTTACGTCGGAGAAGCTTTCTTT.

This clonotype was observed at least ten times. This chain uses TRBV29-1 with TRBJ2-1, with TRBD2 matching over 7 bases. Losses at the gene ends were 3 bases for V and 1 base for J; bases not matched to a gene: 6. Germline V CDR1 and CDR2: SQVTM, ANQGSEA. The CDR3 length is 15 residues. Written as DNA, the CDR3 is TGCAGCGTTGAGGGCGGGAGAGAATCCTACAATGAGCAGTTCTTC. This gives the protein CSVEGGRESYNEQFF.

This clonotype was detected only a few times. The chain is built from TRBV20-1 and TRBJ1-1; tentative D call: TRBD1 (6 bases). Germline CDR1 and CDR2: DFQATT and SNEGSKA (reference sequence). V lost 1 base and J 5 bases, leaving 17 bases between the germline ends. The length of the CDR3 is 15 residues. DNA for the CDR3: TGCAGTGCTAGAGTACGGGGGCGCAGGGAGACTGAAGCTTTCTTT. Its protein is CSARVRGRRETEAFF.

This clonotype has more than one count but fewer than ten. The chain couples TRBV4-1 to TRBJ1-1, with D unresolved. V was clipped by 0 bases and J by 5 bases, with 19 bases between them. Per germline, CDR1 MGHRA and CDR2 YSYEKL. This CDR3 contains 17 residues. CDR3 coding DNA: TGCGCCAGCAGCCAAGATGCGGCGAACGCCGCGCGAACTGAAGCTTTCTTT. This encodes CASSQDAANAARTEAFF.

This clonotype has just a few counts. The CDR3 sequence: CASSLRTSGHNEQFF. The DNA of the CDR3 is TGTGCCAGCAGTTTACGGACTAGCGGGCACAATGAGCAGTTCTTC. The chain is built from TRBV28 and TRBJ2-1; 11 nucleotides match TRBD2. V shed 2 bases and J 5 bases; nucleotides not matched to a gene: 2. Germline CDR1 and CDR2: MDHEN and SYDVKM. CDR3 length: 15 residues.

This clonotype showed up many times. This chain links TRBV28 with TRBJ1-2; 7 nucleotides match TRBD1. Looked up from germline, CDR1 is MDHEN and CDR2 is SYDVKM. CDR3 length: 12 amino acids. CDR3 sequence reads: CSAGGFDYGYTF. In DNA form, the CDR3 reads TGTTCGGCAGGGGGATTTGACTATGGCTACACCTTC.

In its sample, this clonotype was seen many times. The chain links TRBV28 to TRBJ1-5; no reliable D call. V dropped 6 bases and J dropped 10 bases, with 16 bases sitting between them. CDR3 length: 13 amino acids. The germline V gene has CDR1 MDHEN and CDR2 SYDVKM. The CDR3 is CASSLADVRPQHF. In DNA, the CDR3 is TGTGCCAGCAGCCTAGCCGACGTTCGTCCCCAGCATTTT.

J is TRBJ2-3 and V is TRBV5-6; 8 bases line up with TRBD2. The length of the CDR3 is 14 residues. Germline V lookup: CDR1 SGHDT, CDR2 YYEEEE. J was trimmed by 5 bases and V by 4 bases; bases with no gene match: 6. The CDR3 coding sequence is TGTGCCAGCAGCGGAGCGGGAGCGGGAGATACGCAGTATTTT. Translating it yields CASSGAGAGDTQYF.

This clonotype has a count of ten or more. The chain is built from TRBV4-1 and TRBJ2-7; 7 bases agree with TRBD1. The CDR3 consists of 16 residues. The V gene end was trimmed by 3 bases and the J gene end by 4 bases; junction bases not matched to a gene: 12. CDR1 is MGHRA and CDR2 is YSYEKL in the germline V gene. As DNA, the CDR3 is TGCGCCAGCAGCCATTCCCGGACAGGCCTTGGGTACGAGCAGTACTTC. This sequence encodes CASSHSRTGLGYEQYF.

This clonotype has at least ten counts. V and J are TRBV6-6 and TRBJ2-7; D may be TRBD2 (6 bases). Germline CDR1 and CDR2: MNHNY and SVGAGI (reference sequence). The CDR3 is 15 amino acids. V was shortened by 3 bases and J by 0 bases, with 12 bases between the two germline ends. The CDR3 DNA is TGTGCCAGCAGTTATGGGACTTTCCGCTCCTACGAGCAGTACTTC. Protein sequence: CASSYGTFRSYEQYF.

This clonotype came up a few times. The V call is TRBV20-1, the J call TRBJ2-1; TRBD1 might be the D (6 bases). Germline values: CDR1 DFQATT, CDR2 SNEGSKA (reference sequence). Trimming took 5 bases from V and 7 from J, leaving 21 bases between them. This CDR3 contains 15 residues. The CDR3 here is CSAPHAQGFTNEQFF. CDR3 in DNA: TGCAGTGCTCCCCACGCACAGGGCTTTACAAATGAGCAGTTCTTC.

The J gene is TRBJ2-1, the V gene TRBV5-1, with 14 bases lining up with TRBD2. Germline V lookup: CDR1 SGHRS, CDR2 YFSETQ. CDR3 length: 15 amino acids. The V segment lost 3 bases and the J segment 8 bases; nucleotides outside the gene matches: 4. The CDR3 here is CASSYLGLAGDEQFF. In DNA, the CDR3 is TGCGCCAGCAGCTACTTGGGACTAGCGGGAGATGAGCAGTTCTTC.

As to this clonotype: A much larger clone is a single base away; this may be a read error. V is TRBV5-1 and J is TRBJ1-1; the D is unclear. CDR1 and CDR2 from the germline V gene are SGHRS and YFSETQ. The CDR3 runs to 14 residues. This chain's CDR3 is CASSSKGVNTEALF. CDR3 nucleotide sequence: TGCGCCAGCAGCTCTAAGGGCGTGAACACTGAAGCTCTCTTT.

This clonotype came up many times. This sequence joins TRBV7-2 and TRBJ2-3; the match to TRBD2 covers 14 bases. The germline CDR1 and CDR2 sequences are SGHTA and FQGNSA. This CDR3 contains 16 residues. Trimming cost V 5 bases and J 6 bases; bases outside gene matches: 7. The CDR3 region is CASSKTSGRGADTQYF. In DNA, the CDR3 is TGTGCCAGCAGCAAGACTAGCGGGAGGGGGGCGGATACGCAGTATTTT.

The sample holds a few counts of this clonotype. The chain is built from TRBV27 and TRBJ2-1; possible D gene TRBD1, 5 bases. The CDR3 loop spans 15 amino acids. In germline, CDR1 is MNHEY, CDR2 SMNVEV (reference sequence). V dropped 7 bases and J dropped 8 bases, with 21 bases sitting between them. Here the CDR3 reads CASTLGRAPRDEQFF. CDR3 nucleotide sequence: TGTGCCAGCACCCTCGGCAGGGCCCCCAGGGATGAGCAGTTCTTC.

This clonotype was found a few times. The chain recombines TRBV24-1 with TRBJ2-1; tentative D call: TRBD2 (6 bases). This CDR3 comprises 13 residues. Germline-derived CDR1 and CDR2 are KGHDR and SFDVKD. V was cut by 9 bases and J by 6 bases, with 14 bases left in between. CDR3 residues: CATGTDVSNEQFF. The CDR3 DNA reads as TGTGCCACCGGGACTGACGTATCCAATGAGCAGTTCTTC.